A selection of T cell receptor beta chains follows, all from one sample in a study of control samples from healthy donors and cancer patients. This table comes from immunoSEQ multiplex PCR, and its TCRdb copy is limited to in-frame clones, with some not included. Of approximately 24,000 clones listed, 82% are singletons. Sequencing was done on a sample of PBMCs. Source of these receptors: a man aged 60-69 years with colorectal cancer. CDR3s include the opening cysteine and the closing phenylalanine or tryptophan. D genes are given only for firm matches. Only some rows state a clone size, as once, few, many or a class for expanded clones.

abundance	j_gene	v_gene	d_gene	CDR3aa	CDR3nt
NA	TRBJ2-7	TRBV5-1	TRBD1	CASSWSGQLSYEQYF	TGCGCCAGCAGCTGGTCGGGACAGCTCTCCTACGAGCAGTACTTC
few	TRBJ1-3	TRBV3-1/TRBV3-2	NA	CASSPSSGGRGGNTIYF	TGTGCCAGCAGCCCCTCTTCGGGAGGGCGAGGGGGAAACACCATATATTTT
NA	TRBJ1-1	TRBV20-1	NA	CSAVGNTEAFF	TGCAGTGCTGTGGGGAACACTGAAGCTTTCTTT
NA	TRBJ2-1	TRBV11-3	TRBD2	CASSERSGGANEQFF	TGTGCCAGCAGTGAACGAAGCGGGGGGGCTAATGAGCAGTTCTTC
few	TRBJ1-5	TRBV7-9	NA	CASSLGNNQPQHF	TGTGCCAGCAGTCTGGGGAACAATCAGCCCCAGCATTTT
NA	TRBJ2-5	TRBV27	TRBD1	CASSLLQGAETQYF	TGTGCCAGCAGTTTGCTACAGGGGGCGGAGACCCAGTACTTC
NA	TRBJ1-1	TRBV5-1	NA	CASSLGDTEAFF	TGCGCCAGCAGCCTTGGGGACACTGAAGCTTTCTTT
NA	TRBJ1-4	TRBV11-2	TRBD1	CASSRLGGATNEKLFF	TGTGCCAGCAGCCGACTAGGGGGCGCAACTAATGAAAAACTGTTTTTT
once	TRBJ2-1	TRBV5-5	NA	CASSSRGGNNEQFF	TGTGCCAGCAGCTCCAGGGGCGGGAACAATGAGCAGTTCTTC
NA	TRBJ1-1	TRBV3-1/TRBV3-2	NA	CASSRALGNTEAFF	TGTGCCAGCAGCCGGGCGTTAGGGAACACTGAAGCTTTCTTT
NA	TRBJ1-5	TRBV12-3/TRBV12-4	TRBD1	CASSLGGTGMNF	TGTGCCAGCAGTTTAGGAGGGACAGGGATGAATTTT
NA	TRBJ1-1	TRBV2	TRBD1	CASTQTGSQNTEAFF	TGTGCCAGCACCCAGACAGGGAGCCAGAACACTGAAGCTTTCTTT
NA	TRBJ2-6	TRBV28	NA	CASSLYLGDGLSGANVLTF	TGTGCCAGCAGTTTATATTTGGGAGATGGCCTCTCTGGGGCCAACGTCCTGACTTTC
NA	TRBJ1-5	TRBV24-1	NA	CATSDLFGAQHF	TGTGCCACCAGTGATTTGTTTGGGGCCCAGCATTTT
NA	TRBJ2-1	TRBV10-2	TRBD2	CASCRASGGGTSEQFF	TGCGCCAGCTGTCGAGCGAGCGGGGGGGGGACAAGTGAGCAGTTCTTC
NA	TRBJ1-5	TRBV2	NA	CASSERGYSNQPQHF	TGTGCCAGCAGTGAAAGGGGATATAGCAATCAGCCCCAGCATTTT
NA	TRBJ2-5	TRBV2	NA	CASSDRVVAETQYF	TGTGCCAGCAGTGACAGGGTGGTCGCAGAGACCCAGTACTTC
NA	TRBJ2-5	TRBV15	NA	CATSVDGRWETQYF	TGTGCCACCAGCGTTGACGGGCGGTGGGAGACCCAGTACTTC
few	TRBJ1-6	TRBV6-5	NA	CASSYSALSPLHF	TGTGCCAGCAGTTACTCAGCCCTATCACCCCTCCACTTT
NA	TRBJ2-3	TRBV10-1	TRBD2	CASSGAGGTDTQYF	TGCGCCAGCAGTGGAGCGGGGGGTACAGATACGCAGTATTTT
few	TRBJ1-1	TRBV3-1/TRBV3-2	NA	CASSQGRNTEAFF	TGTGCCAGCAGCCAAGGGAGGAACACTGAAGCTTTCTTT
NA	TRBJ2-2	TRBV28	NA	CASSHGQNTGELFF	TGTGCCAGCAGTCACGGACAAAACACCGGGGAGCTGTTTTTT
NA	TRBJ1-1	TRBV3-1/TRBV3-2	NA	CASSQSGWTEAFF	TGTGCCAGCAGCCAATCGGGATGGACTGAAGCTTTCTTT
NA	TRBJ2-2	TRBV6-4	TRBD1	CASSPGQDNTGELFF	TGTGCCAGCAGTCCCGGACAGGATAACACCGGGGAGCTGTTTTTT
NA	TRBJ1-4	TRBV25-1	NA	CASSEEIRGATNEKLFF	TGTGCCAGCAGTGAAGAAATCCGGGGTGCAACTAATGAAAAACTGTTTTTT
NA	TRBJ1-4	TRBV7-9	NA	CASSLPGATNEKLFF	TGTGCCAGCAGCTTACCGGGGGCAACTAATGAAAAACTGTTTTTT
once	TRBJ1-1	TRBV4-1	NA	CASSQVGLHEAFF	TGCGCCAGCAGCCAAGTGGGACTTCATGAAGCTTTCTTT
NA	TRBJ2-5	TRBV6-1	TRBD2	CASSDSGGPRKTQYF	TGTGCCAGCAGTGATAGCGGGGGGCCCAGGAAGACCCAGTACTTC
NA	TRBJ1-4	TRBV6-5	NA	CATLRVGGEKLFF	TGTGCGACGCTGAGGGTAGGAGGAGAAAAACTGTTTTTT
NA	TRBJ2-2	TRBV15	NA	CATSRDERATGELFF	TGTGCCACCAGCAGAGATGAAAGGGCAACCGGGGAGCTGTTTTTT
NA	TRBJ1-5	TRBV18	TRBD1	CASSGQGGGQPQHF	TGTGCCAGCTCAGGACAGGGCGGTGGTCAGCCCCAGCATTTT
NA	TRBJ2-3	TRBV6-2/TRBV6-3	NA	CASSYSASTDTQYF	TGTGCCAGCAGTTACTCCGCTAGCACAGATACGCAGTATTTT
NA	TRBJ2-5	TRBV4-2	TRBD2	CASSQVPGGGVETQYF	TGTGCCAGCAGCCAGGTTCCCGGGGGGGGAGTGGAGACCCAGTACTTC
NA	TRBJ1-4	TRBV25-1	NA	CASSENPFLTRGEKLFF	TGTGCCAGCAGTGAAAACCCTTTTCTGACTAGGGGAGAAAAACTGTTTTTT
NA	TRBJ2-2	TRBV10-3	TRBD2	CAIRPTSGGVNTGELFF	TGTGCCATCAGGCCGACTAGCGGGGGGGTGAACACCGGGGAGCTGTTTTTT
NA	TRBJ1-1	TRBV4-1	NA	CASSQGILSRRGNTEAFF	TGCGCCAGCAGCCAAGGGATTTTATCTCGCCGGGGGAACACTGAAGCTTTCTTT
NA	TRBJ1-6	TRBV7-9	TRBD1	CASSSPGTGYSPLHF	TGTGCCAGCAGCTCGCCCGGGACAGGGTATTCACCCCTCCACTTT
NA	TRBJ1-1	TRBV9	NA	CASSFAGTNTEAFF	TGTGCCAGCAGCTTTGCCGGGACCAACACTGAAGCTTTCTTT
NA	TRBJ1-4	TRBV6-2/TRBV6-3	NA	CASSYTEKLFF	TGTGCCAGCAGTTACACCGAAAAACTGTTTTTT
NA	TRBJ1-1	TRBV29-1	TRBD1	CSVGDRATEAFF	TGCAGCGTTGGTGACAGGGCCACTGAAGCTTTCTTT
NA	TRBJ1-3	TRBV5-6	NA	CASQGNGNTIYF	TGTGCCAGCCAGGGGAATGGAAACACCATATATTTT
NA	TRBJ2-7	TRBV18	TRBD1	CASLEGQGNYEQYF	TGTGCCAGCCTAGAGGGACAGGGAAACTACGAGCAGTACTTC
NA	TRBJ1-6	TRBV6-6	TRBD1	CASSWGTGPANSPLHF	TGTGCCAGCAGTTGGGGGACAGGGCCGGCTAATTCACCCCTCCACTTT
NA	TRBJ1-1	TRBV5-4	NA	CASSLSSGSTEAFF	TGTGCCAGCAGCTTGTCGTCAGGCAGCACTGAAGCTTTCTTT
NA	TRBJ2-7	TRBV5-4	NA	CASSLPSGYEQYF	TGTGCCAGCAGCTTGCCCTCGGGTTACGAGCAGTACTTC
once	TRBJ1-1	TRBV10-3	TRBD1	CAISGDRGWTEAFF	TGTGCCATCAGTGGTGACAGGGGGTGGACTGAAGCTTTCTTT
few	TRBJ2-7	TRBV6-5	TRBD1	CASVSAGQGSYEQYF	TGTGCCAGCGTGAGCGCGGGACAGGGATCCTACGAGCAGTACTTC
NA	TRBJ1-1	TRBV4-3	NA	CASSRSGQDTEAFF	TGCGCCAGCAGCCGGTCGGGACAAGACACTGAAGCTTTCTTT
NA	TRBJ2-4	TRBV15	TRBD2	CATSRGRGAQNIQYF	TGTGCCACCAGCAGAGGGCGGGGGGCTCAAAACATTCAGTACTTC